One and the same sample provided the 28 T cell receptor beta chains below, sequenced in a study of blood T cell repertoires in COVID-19. TCRdb's copy holds only in-frame clones and misses some; the assay was immunoSEQ multiplex PCR. Here the sample spans about 87,000 clones, 70% to 90% being singletons. The material sequenced was peripheral blood. The receptors shown here come from a woman aged 80 or over with COVID-19, enrolled during active disease.

The J gene is TRBJ1-2, the V gene TRBV7-3; D is unclear. Germline V CDR1 and CDR2: SGHTA, FQGTGA. Trimming stripped 4 bases from V and 8 bases from J, with 17 bases between. The CDR3 loop spans 14 amino acids. The CDR3 region has the DNA TGTGCCAGCAGCTCCGCGGGTTCTCATGTAGGCTACACCTTC. Translated: CASSSAGSHVGYTF.

V gene TRBV19 combines with J gene TRBJ2-2, with D unresolved. This CDR3 region has 13 residues. Germline CDR1 is LNHDA and CDR2 is SQIVND (reference sequence). V dropped 5 bases and J dropped 8 bases, with 12 bases sitting between them. CDR3 protein: CASSGDVQGELFF. The DNA of the CDR3 is TGTGCCAGTAGTGGAGACGTTCAGGGGGAGCTGTTTTTT.

The chain joins TRBV11-3 to TRBJ2-3, with a possible D match to TRBD2 (6 bases). Trimming removed 5 bases at V and 6 bases at J, with 12 bases between. Germline assignment: CDR1 SGHNT and CDR2 YENEEA. The CDR3 extends over 13 amino acids. CDR3 nucleotide sequence: TGTGCCAGCAGCACCGGTAGCGGCGATACGCAGTATTTT. Its translation is CASSTGSGDTQYF. Based on the CDR3 plus reference TRBV11-3 and TRBJ2-3, the full variable domain is EAGVVQSPRYKIIEKKQPVAFWCNPISGHNTLYWYLQNLGQGPELLIRYENEEAVDDSQLPKDRFSAERLKGVDSTLKIQPAELGDSAVYLCASSTGSGDTQYFGPGTRLTVL.

The chain has TRBV18 and TRBJ2-1, with 10 bases lining up with TRBD2. Germline V gene lookup returns CDR1 KGHSH and CDR2 LQKENI. The CDR3 totals 15 residues. V lost 3 bases, J lost 11 bases, and 10 bases stayed unmatched. CDR3 sequence (DNA): TGTGCCAGCTCACCGCCGGGACTAGCGAAATCCCAGCAGTTCTTC. Amino acid sequence: CASSPPGLAKSQQFF.

This clone showed up just once. The rearrangement links TRBV4-1 to TRBJ2-7; 8 bases fit TRBD2. Per the germline V gene, CDR1 is MGHRA and CDR2 is YSYEKL. Germline trimming cut 1 base from V and 1 base from J; bases unmatched to any gene: 3. The CDR3 totals 15 residues. The DNA for the CDR3 is TGCGCCAGCAGCCAAGCCGCTAGCGGGTCCTACGAGCAGTACTTC. Protein product: CASSQAASGSYEQYF.

The chain joins TRBV6-5 to TRBJ2-5; 9 nucleotides align to TRBD1. This CDR3 contains 14 residues. Losses at the gene ends were 5 bases for V and 2 bases for J; bases not matched to a gene: 3. The germline V gene encodes CDR1 MNHEY and CDR2 SVGAGI. The CDR3 loop is CASSTQGAQETQYF. CDR3 DNA sequence: TGTGCCAGCAGTACACAGGGGGCACAAGAGACCCAGTACTTC.

This clone was found a few times. The chain recombines TRBV6-5 with TRBJ1-1, with 9 nucleotides matching TRBD1. The germline V gene encodes CDR1 MNHEY and CDR2 SVGAGI. V lost 0 bases, J lost 3 bases, and 2 bases stayed unmatched. The CDR3 is 15 residues long. CDR3 protein: CASSYSWTGDTEAFF. The CDR3 bases are TGTGCCAGCAGTTACTCTTGGACAGGGGACACTGAAGCTTTCTTT.

The rearrangement uses TRBV4-3 and TRBJ2-3; 7 nucleotides match TRBD2. The CDR3 runs 15 residues. The germline V gene encodes CDR1 LGHNA and CDR2 YSLEER. J was trimmed by 4 bases and V by 3 bases; bases with no gene match: 7. CDR3 DNA: TGCGCCAGCAGCCAGGGGGGGAGGGCGGCAGATACGCAGTATTTT. Translating it yields CASSQGGRAADTQYF.

The chain links TRBV20-1 to TRBJ2-1; a possible D gene is TRBD2 (5 bases). The CDR3 extends over 10 amino acids. CDR1 DFQATT and CDR2 SNEGSKA come from the germline V gene (reference sequence). Trimming shortened V by 1 base and J by 13 bases, and 8 bases separated the two germline ends. The CDR3 DNA sequence: TGCAGTGCTAGAGTGTCGGGACAGTTCTTC. This codes for CSARVSGQFF.

The chain is built from TRBV7-6 and TRBJ2-7, with 7 bases matching TRBD2. This CDR3 comprises 16 residues. The V gene end was trimmed by 1 base and the J gene end by 0 bases; junction bases not matched to a gene: 6. CDR1 is SGHVS and CDR2 is FNYEAQ in the germline V gene. CDR3 sequence reads: CASSLGAGLDSYEQYF. Here the CDR3 DNA reads TGTGCCAGCAGCTTAGGTGCAGGACTAGACTCCTACGAGCAGTACTTC. Together with reference TRBV7-6 and TRBJ2-7, the CDR3 gives the full variable domain: GAGVSQSPRYKVTKRGQDVALRCDPISGHVSLYWYRQALGQGPEFLTYFNYEAQQDKSGLPNDRFSAERPEGSISTLTIQRTEQRDSAMYRCASSLGAGLDSYEQYFGPGTRLTVT.

Turning to this clone: Germline and junction disagree at one end, which may indicate a read error. The chain recombines TRBV7-2 with TRBJ1-3; possible D gene TRBD1, 6 bases. The germline CDR1 and CDR2 sequences are SGHTA and FQGNSA. The CDR3 is made up of 14 amino acids. The CDR3 loop reads CASSLGGPGNTVYF. For the CDR3, the DNA is TGTGCCAGCAGCTTGGGGGGGCCTGGAAACACCGTATATTTT.

This clone showed up just a few times. The V call is TRBV2, the J call TRBJ2-1; maybe TRBD1 (6 bases). Trimming removed 6 bases from V and 6 bases from J, with 12 bases in between. CDR3 size: 13 residues. Germline V gene sequence: CDR1 SNHLY, CDR2 FYNNEI. The CDR3 region is CASSDTGFNEQFF. CDR3 coding DNA: TGTGCCAGCAGCGATACAGGGTTCAATGAGCAGTTCTTC.

The rearrangement uses TRBV5-6 and TRBJ1-4, with D possibly matching TRBD1 (6 bases). V was pared by 7 bases and J by 11 bases, with 15 bases between. Germline V gene data show CDR1 as SGHDT and CDR2 as YYEEEE. This CDR3 region has 12 residues. CDR3 bases: TGTGCCAGCTCCCGGAGGACAGAGAAACTGTTTTTT. Encoded protein: CASSRRTEKLFF.

The chain employs TRBV27 and TRBJ2-1; 10 bases fit TRBD1. CDR3 size: 15 residues. Germline V CDR1 and CDR2: MNHEY, SMNVEV (reference sequence). After removal of 3 bases from V and 7 bases from J, the junction contained 6 bases not matched to a gene. Here the CDR3 DNA reads TGTGCCAGCAGTTTCTCTAGGGACAGGGGTAATGAGCAGTTCTTC. Protein product: CASSFSRDRGNEQFF.

This sequence joins TRBV28 and TRBJ1-2; 9 bases are a match to TRBD1. The CDR3 totals 14 residues. V was clipped by 7 bases and J by 5 bases; unmatched bases: 8. Per germline, CDR1 MDHEN and CDR2 SYDVKM. As DNA, the CDR3 is TGTGCCAGCACCCAACAGGGGGCAGGGTATGGCTACACCTTC. Translated: CASTQQGAGYGYTF.

V and J are TRBV7-9 and TRBJ2-1; tentative D call: TRBD1 (5 bases). This CDR3 has 13 amino acids. The ends were cut back, 8 bases at V and 0 bases at J, with 8 bases in the middle. CDR1 is SEHNR and CDR2 is FQNEAQ in the germline V gene (reference sequence). The CDR3 DNA follows: TGTGCCAGCCACAGGAGCTCCTACAATGAGCAGTTCTTC. Protein sequence: CASHRSSYNEQFF. The full variable domain, its missing parts supplied by reference TRBV7-9 and TRBJ2-1, is DTGVSQNPRHKITKRGQNVTFRCDPISEHNRLYWYRQTLGQGPEFLTYFQNEAQLEKSRLLSDRFSAERPKGSFSTLEIQRTEQGDSAMYLCASHRSSYNEQFFGPGTRLTVL.

The gene calls are TRBV7-2 and TRBJ1-2, with TRBD1 matching over 12 bases. Trimming took 4 bases from V and 7 from J; bases not matched to a gene: 19. CDR3 length: 19 amino acids. The germline CDR1 and CDR2 sequences are SGHTA and FQGNSA. CDR3 in amino acids: CASSSPTGTGGVSTSGYTF. The CDR3 bases are TGTGCCAGCAGCTCACCCACCGGGACAGGGGGCGTCTCAACGAGTGGCTACACCTTC.

The rearrangement links TRBV24-1 to TRBJ1-5; D perhaps matches TRBD1 (5 bases). Deletions cut 2 bases from V and 2 bases from J, with 9 bases between. This CDR3 region has 15 residues. Germline V CDR1 and CDR2: KGHDR, SFDVKD. CDR3 amino acids: CATSDSGRGNQPQHF. CDR3 DNA: TGTGCCACCAGTGATTCCGGCAGGGGCAATCAGCCCCAGCATTTT.

The gene calls are TRBV5-1 and TRBJ2-3; 11 positions agree with TRBD2. CDR1 and CDR2 from the germline V gene are SGHRS and YFSETQ. The CDR3 has 16 residues. V was pared by 3 bases and J by 3 bases, with 6 bases of the junction left unmatched. CDR3 nucleotides: TGCGCCAGCAGCTGGGGACTAGCGGTTCTGACAGATACGCAGTATTTT. Translating gives CASSWGLAVLTDTQYF.

The chain combines TRBV7-9 with TRBJ2-7; weak D call: TRBD2 (5 bases). Trimming left V 5 bases short and J 3 bases short, with 8 bases between. Per the germline V gene, CDR1 is SEHNR and CDR2 is FQNEAQ (reference sequence). The CDR3 consists of 12 residues. The CDR3 bases are TGTGCCAGCAGCCCCCGGGGCTACGAGCAGTACTTC. As protein: CASSPRGYEQYF.

The chain couples TRBV2 to TRBJ2-7, with 10 positions matching TRBD1. The J segment lost 2 bases and the V segment lost 6 bases, leaving 7 bases of the junction unmatched. Germline values: CDR1 SNHLY, CDR2 FYNNEI. The CDR3 spans 15 residues. CDR3 sequence: CASRPPGTGAYEQYF. The CDR3 DNA follows: TGTGCCAGCAGGCCTCCCGGGACAGGGGCCTACGAGCAGTACTTC.

The table lists this clone with a count of one. The J gene is TRBJ1-4, the V gene TRBV2; D uncertain. This CDR3 has 16 amino acids. The germline gives CDR1 SNHLY, CDR2 FYNNEI. V shed 3 bases and J shed 3 bases, with 14 bases lying between them. CDR3 sequence: CASSDGRSGANEKLFF. The CDR3 nucleotides are TGTGCCAGCAGTGACGGACGGTCCGGGGCTAATGAAAAACTGTTTTTT.

This sequence joins TRBV28 and TRBJ2-6, with 10 bases lining up with TRBD1. Germline trimming cut 8 bases from V and 0 bases from J; bases unmatched to any gene: 4. The CDR3 loop spans 16 amino acids. Germline values: CDR1 MDHEN, CDR2 SYDVKM. The CDR3: CASGTGAPSGANVLTF. The CDR3 DNA sequence: TGTGCCAGCGGGACAGGGGCCCCCTCTGGGGCCAACGTCCTGACTTTC.

V and J are TRBV9 and TRBJ2-3; D is unclear. The CDR3 consists of 13 residues. V gave up 3 bases and J gave up 0 bases, with 5 bases separating them. Per the germline V gene, CDR1 is SGDLS and CDR2 is YYNGEE. DNA of the CDR3: TGTGCCAGCAGCGACCGGAGCACAGATACGCAGTATTTT. This gives the protein CASSDRSTDTQYF.

The chain employs TRBV19 and TRBJ2-7; D perhaps matches TRBD1 (5 bases). The CDR3 loop spans 13 amino acids. Trimming cost V 4 bases and J 0 bases, with 7 bases left between them. Germline V CDR1 and CDR2: LNHDA, SQIVND (reference sequence). The CDR3 DNA is TGTGCCAGTAGTAAAGGGGCCTCCTACGAGCAGTACTTC. Amino acids: CASSKGASYEQYF.

The rearrangement uses TRBV18 and TRBJ1-1, with 9 positions matching TRBD1. Looked up from germline, CDR1 is KGHSH and CDR2 is LQKENI. V lost 3 bases and J lost 5; bases outside the gene matches: 7. This CDR3 comprises 15 residues. Here the CDR3 DNA reads TGTGCCAGCTCACCGTTGACAGGGGGGGAGACTGAAGCTTTCTTT. It encodes CASSPLTGGETEAFF.

The chain is built from TRBV7-2 and TRBJ2-3; 8 bases align to TRBD2. This CDR3 spans 17 amino acids. The V gene's germline CDR1 is SGHTA and CDR2 FQGNSA. V lost 5 bases to trimming and J lost 4 bases; unmatched junction nucleotides: 14. CDR3 DNA: TGTGCCAGCAGCGGAATAACCGGGACTAGAGCCTCAGATACGCAGTATTTT. Protein product: CASSGITGTRASDTQYF.

The J gene is TRBJ2-4, the V gene TRBV4-3; 10 bases match TRBD1. Germline CDR1 and CDR2: LGHNA and YSLEER. This CDR3 spans 16 amino acids. V shed 4 bases, J shed 8 bases, and the junction held 11 bases outside the gene matches. CDR3 loop: CASSPRGWTGGDIQYF. The CDR3 DNA reads as TGCGCCAGCAGCCCCCGGGGTTGGACAGGGGGGGACATTCAGTACTTC.